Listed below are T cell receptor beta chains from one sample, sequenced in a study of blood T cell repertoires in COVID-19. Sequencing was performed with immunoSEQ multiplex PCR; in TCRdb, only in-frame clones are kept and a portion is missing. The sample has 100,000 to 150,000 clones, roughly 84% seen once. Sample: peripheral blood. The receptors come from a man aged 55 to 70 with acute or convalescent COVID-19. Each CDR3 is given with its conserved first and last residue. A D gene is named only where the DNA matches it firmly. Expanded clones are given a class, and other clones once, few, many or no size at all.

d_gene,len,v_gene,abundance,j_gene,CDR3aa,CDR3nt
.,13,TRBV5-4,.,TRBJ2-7,CASSSPGTYEQYF,TGTGCCAGCAGCTCACCCGGGACTTACGAGCAGTACTTC
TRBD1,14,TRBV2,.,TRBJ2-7,CASTLGQGALEQYF,TGTGCCAGCACCCTGGGACAGGGGGCGCTTGAGCAGTACTTC
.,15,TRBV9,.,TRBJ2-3,CASSASGERTDTQYF,TGTGCCAGCAGCGCTTCGGGGGAACGCACAGATACGCAGTATTTT
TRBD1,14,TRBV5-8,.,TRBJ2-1,CASSRRTGGNEQFF,TGTGCCAGCAGCCGACGGACAGGGGGCAATGAGCAGTTCTTC
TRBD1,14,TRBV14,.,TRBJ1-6,CASSSDRAPSPLHF,TGTGCCAGCAGCTCCGACAGGGCTCCTTCACCCCTCCACTTT
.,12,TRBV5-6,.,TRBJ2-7,CASSLNSYEQYF,TGTGCCAGCAGCTTGAACAGCTACGAGCAGTACTTC
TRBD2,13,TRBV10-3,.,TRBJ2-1,CAGRLAENNEQFF,TGTGCCGGAAGACTAGCGGAGAACAATGAGCAGTTCTTC
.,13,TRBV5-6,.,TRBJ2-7,CASSPGRTYEQYF,TGTGCCAGCAGCCCCGGCAGGACTTACGAGCAGTACTTC
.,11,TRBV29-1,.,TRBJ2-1,CSVESGRRPFF,TGCAGCGTTGAGTCAGGGAGGAGGCCGTTCTTC
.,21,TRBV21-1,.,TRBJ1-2,CASSKTVFRRRTGRPGYGYTF,TGTGCCAGCAGCAAAACCGTTTTCAGGAGGAGGACAGGACGACCCGGCTATGGCTACACCTTC
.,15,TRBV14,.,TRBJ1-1,CASSQDLLQGSEAFF,TGTGCCAGCAGCCAAGACCTATTACAGGGTTCTGAAGCTTTCTTT
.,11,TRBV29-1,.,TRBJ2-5,CSVGYEETQYF,TGCAGCGTTGGCTATGAAGAGACCCAGTACTTC
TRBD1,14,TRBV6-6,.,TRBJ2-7,CASSTPTGDYEQYF,TGTGCCAGCAGTACCCCAACAGGGGACTACGAGCAGTACTTC
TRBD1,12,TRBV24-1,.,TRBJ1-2,CATGDRNYGYTF,TGTGCCACCGGGGACAGGAACTATGGCTACACCTTC
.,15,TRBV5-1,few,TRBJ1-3,CASSLREGSGNTIYF,TGCGCCAGCAGCCTGCGGGAGGGCTCTGGAAACACCATATATTTT
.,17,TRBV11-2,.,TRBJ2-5,CASSLGQWTAKGETQYF,TGTGCCAGCAGCTTAGGCCAATGGACAGCCAAGGGAGAGACCCAGTACTTC
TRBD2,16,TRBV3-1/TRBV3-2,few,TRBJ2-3,CASSQLLAASTDTQYF,TGTGCCAGCAGCCAATTGCTAGCGGCTAGCACAGATACGCAGTATTTT
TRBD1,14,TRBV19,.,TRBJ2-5,CASTAGTGPETQYF,TGTGCCAGTACAGCCGGGACAGGGCCAGAGACCCAGTACTTC
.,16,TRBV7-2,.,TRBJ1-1,CASSSTGPVLNTEAFF,TGTGCCAGCAGCTCCACAGGGCCCGTATTGAACACTGAAGCTTTCTTT
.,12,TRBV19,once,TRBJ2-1,CASRAEGHEQFF,TGTGCCAGCCGTGCGGAAGGCCATGAGCAGTTCTTC
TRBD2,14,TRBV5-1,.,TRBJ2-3,CASSAGLAADTQYF,TGCGCCAGCAGCGCGGGACTAGCGGCAGATACGCAGTATTTT
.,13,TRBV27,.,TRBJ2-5,CASSSIGQETQYF,TGTGCCAGCAGCTCCATCGGCCAAGAGACCCAGTACTTC
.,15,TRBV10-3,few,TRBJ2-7,CAISADGLPNYEQYF,TGTGCCATCAGTGCTGACGGACTACCCAACTACGAGCAGTACTTC
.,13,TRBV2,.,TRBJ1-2,CASSVGPNYGYTF,TGTGCCAGCAGTGTGGGGCCGAACTATGGCTACACCTTC
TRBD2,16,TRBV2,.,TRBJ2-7,CASSEGLAGGRNEQYF,TGTGCCAGCAGTGAAGGGCTAGCGGGAGGGAGGAACGAGCAGTACTTC
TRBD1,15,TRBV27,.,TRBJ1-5,CASSSDRGNYQPQHF,TGTGCCAGCAGCTCAGACAGGGGGAATTATCAGCCCCAGCATTTT
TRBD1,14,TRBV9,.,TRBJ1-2,CASSVRGTGQGYTF,TGTGCCAGCAGCGTAAGGGGGACAGGGCAGGGCTACACCTTC
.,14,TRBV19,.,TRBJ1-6,CASSIGQNNSPLHF,TGTGCCAGTAGTATAGGCCAGAATAATTCACCCCTCCACTTT
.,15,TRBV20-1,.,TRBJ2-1,CSASWFRVRDNEQFF,TGCAGTGCTAGTTGGTTCAGGGTAAGGGACAATGAGCAGTTCTTC
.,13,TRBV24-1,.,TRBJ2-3,CATSDATRDTQYF,TGTGCCACCAGTGACGCCACCAGAGATACGCAGTATTTT
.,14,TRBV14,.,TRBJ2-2,CASSQVPGAGELFF,TGTGCCAGCAGCCAAGTCCCAGGGGCCGGGGAGCTGTTTTTT